Sequencing of this TCR beta chain was carried out in a study of T-cell memory formation after mild COVID-19. About the study: Each donor largely had its own TCR clusters.

CDR1 and CDR2 (germline): SGHDN, FVKESK. The CDR3 spans 11 residues. Trimming took off 1 base at V and 6 bases at J, with 4 bases between the two ends. A remark on this clonotype: Antigen specificity is unknown.

Whole-study findings and limits: Most CD4+ clones that shrank were in CM and EM, while CD8+ ones turned up in EMRA. A second wave of clones peaked on day 37, and their SARS-CoV-2 specificity went unconfirmed.

One entry per CDR3 protein results from TCRdb running MiXCR on the 5' RACE reads. The sample shows a few hundred thousand distinct CDR3 sequences, roughly a quarter of them seen only once. The rearrangement uses TRBV14 and TRBJ2-7; D not certain. The clonotype comes from an adult woman who had mild COVID-19 (a few samples of this study predate the infection). Cell type and time point are not known. Material for sequencing was PBMCs or a T cell subset sorted from them (not recorded which). CDR3 DNA sequence: TGTGCCAGCAGCCAAGGTTTCGAGCAGTACTTC. As protein: CASSQGFEQYF.